This TCR beta chain comes out of a study of T-cell memory formation after mild COVID-19. The V gene's germline CDR1 is DFQATT and CDR2 SNEGSKA (reference sequence). V shed 0 bases and J shed 5 bases, with 10 bases lying between them. The CDR3 runs to 14 residues. This clonotype was found a few times. The antigen is not known. Via MiXCR, TCRdb re-called the 5' RACE reads, giving one row per CDR3 protein. The table includes about 360,000 distinct CDR3 sequences, around an eighth detected once. Study results and limitations: The study found contracting CD4+ clones mainly in CM and EM and contracting CD8+ clones in EMRA. Pre-infection memory contained some responding clones, which suggested that cross-reactive memory had joined. What remained unconfirmed was the SARS-CoV-2 specificity of second-wave clones peaking on day 37.

The source material was PBMCs or a T cell subset sorted from them (not recorded which). The TCR originated in a man aged 18 to 29 who had mild COVID-19 (a few samples of this study predate the infection). Cell type and time point are not known. This chain joins TRBV20-1 and TRBJ2-2; TRBD2 is a possible D gene (5 bases). The CDR3 region is CSARDAWETGELFF. The CDR3 region has the DNA TGCAGTGCTAGAGATGCCTGGGAGACCGGGGAGCTGTTTTTT.